The 10 T cell receptor beta chains below all came from one sample that was sequenced in a study of blood T cell repertoires in COVID-19. The data were produced by immunoSEQ multiplex PCR, yet TCRdb's version contains in-frame clones alone and is incomplete. Of tens of thousands of clones in the sample, over 65% were seen once. Material: peripheral blood. These receptors originate from a woman aged 55 to 70 with acute or convalescent COVID-19.

The V and J genes are TRBV19 and TRBJ2-1, with 10 nucleotides matching TRBD2. CDR3 size: 17 residues. The trim removed 3 bases at V and 7 bases at J, leaving 12 bases unmatched. CDR1 LNHDA and CDR2 SQIVND come from the germline V gene (reference sequence). DNA for the CDR3: TGTGCCAGTAGTATGTTTAGTGGGGCTAGCGGGAGAAATGAGCAGTTCTTC. Its protein product is CASSMFSGASGRNEQFF.

The rearrangement joins TRBV10-3 to TRBJ1-1; D ambiguous. Trimming pared 6 bases from V and 0 bases from J, leaving 14 bases between. The CDR3 loop spans 15 amino acids. Germline V gives CDR1 ENHRY, CDR2 SYGVKD. CDR3 protein: CAISPKGAMNTEAFF. In nucleotides, the CDR3 is TGTGCCATCAGCCCCAAGGGAGCCATGAACACTGAAGCTTTCTTT.

The chain recombines TRBV2 with TRBJ1-5; TRBD1 matches at 12 bases. CDR3 size: 17 residues. CDR1 SNHLY and CDR2 FYNNEI come from the germline V gene. J was trimmed by 7 bases and V by 2 bases; bases with no gene match: 9. Here the CDR3 DNA reads TGTGCCAGCAGTGAATTTGTAGGGGACAGGGGGCACCAGCCCCAGCATTTT. This translates into CASSEFVGDRGHQPQHF.

The rearrangement joins TRBV6-5 to TRBJ2-7, with a possible D match to TRBD2 (6 bases). Germline CDR1 and CDR2: MNHEY and SVGAGI. Trimming cost V 6 bases and J 3 bases, with 9 bases left between them. The CDR3 sequence is 12 residues long. The CDR3 loop reads CASRTGDYEQYF. Written as DNA, the CDR3 is TGTGCCAGCAGGACGGGGGACTACGAGCAGTACTTC.

The V gene is TRBV7-2, the J gene TRBJ2-3, with TRBD2 identical over 8 bases. Germline V gives CDR1 SGHTA, CDR2 FQGNSA. The CDR3 loop spans 13 amino acids. V lost 5 bases to trimming and J lost 12 bases; unmatched junction nucleotides: 10. CDR3 sequence reads: CASSPDTGTRQYF. CDR3 coding DNA: TGTGCCAGCAGCCCGGATACCGGGACTAGACAGTATTTT.

This clone was observed a single time. The chain carries TRBV9 and TRBJ1-2; no firm D call. The CDR3 is made up of 15 amino acids. Germline V gene sequence: CDR1 SGDLS, CDR2 YYNGEE. Trimming cost V 4 bases and J 0 bases, with 13 bases left between them. CDR3 amino acids: CASSSTSGANYGYTF. CDR3 bases: TGTGCCAGCAGCAGCACTAGCGGAGCTAACTATGGCTACACCTTC.

This clone was detected only once. V usage is TRBV11-2 and J usage is TRBJ1-1; D unclear. The V and J ends lost 4 bases and 1 base respectively, with 19 bases between them. In germline, CDR1 is SGHAT, CDR2 FQNNGV. The CDR3 sequence is 17 residues long. CDR3 coding DNA: TGTGCCAGCAGCTACGACTCCGTAGGCCTGTGGAACACTGAAGCTTTCTTT. Translating it yields CASSYDSVGLWNTEAFF.

This clone was observed once. The chain links TRBV5-5 to TRBJ2-3; D gene uncertain. V dropped 0 bases and J dropped 0 bases, with 5 bases sitting between them. Germline V gene data show CDR1 as SGHKS and CDR2 as YYEKEE (reference sequence). The CDR3 covers 14 residues. CDR3 residues: CASSLATSTDTQYF. CDR3 coding DNA: TGTGCCAGCAGCTTGGCGACTAGCACAGATACGCAGTATTTT.

V is TRBV11-2 and J is TRBJ2-5; possible D gene TRBD2, 6 bases. Trimming removed 5 bases at V and 3 bases at J, with 19 bases between. Germline CDR1 reads SGHAT; CDR2 reads FQNNGV. There are 16 residues in the CDR3. DNA of the CDR3: TGTGCCAGCAGCCCAACCACTGGAGGGCCTGAAGAGACCCAGTACTTC. Protein sequence: CASSPTTGGPEETQYF.

The chain is built from TRBV18 and TRBJ1-2, with 9 bases aligning to TRBD1. The CDR3 consists of 14 residues. The V segment lost 5 bases and the J segment 7 bases; nucleotides outside the gene matches: 8. Per germline, CDR1 KGHSH and CDR2 LQKENI. The CDR3 bases are TGTGCCAGCTCAGCCGGGACAGGGTTTCTTGGCTACACCTTC. This gives the protein CASSAGTGFLGYTF. The variable domain in full, with the rest retrieved from reference TRBV18 and TRBJ1-2, is NAGVMQNPRHLVRRRGQEARLRCSPMKGHSHVYWYRQLPEEGLKFMVYLQKENIIDESGMPKERFSAEFPKEGPSILRIQQVVRGDSAAYFCASSAGTGFLGYTFGSGTRLTVV.